The 19 T cell receptor beta chains reported below all come from one sample, sequenced in a study of blood T cell repertoires in COVID-19. The repertoire was sequenced with immunoSEQ multiplex PCR; TCRdb's copy has only in-frame clones and lacks some. The data contain fewer than 200,000 clones, roughly four fifths of them singletons. Sequencing was done on a sample of peripheral blood. These receptors originate from a man aged 40-49 years who had recovered from COVID-19.

The chain uses TRBV3-1 (or the pseudogene TRBV3-2) and TRBJ1-4; perhaps TRBD1 as D (5 bases). The germline V gene has CDR1 LGHDT and CDR2 YNNKEL (reference sequence). There are 15 residues in the CDR3. The V end lost 5 bases, the J end lost 0 bases, and 10 bases lay between the germline ends. The CDR3 coding sequence is TGTGCCAGCAGCTTCACGGGGGCAACTAATGAAAAACTGTTTTTT. Protein sequence: CASSFTGATNEKLFF.

V and J are TRBV3-1 (or the pseudogene TRBV3-2) and TRBJ2-5; D is unclear. This CDR3 region has 15 residues. V lost 2 bases and J 7 bases, leaving 17 bases between the germline ends. Looked up from germline, CDR1 is LGHDT and CDR2 is YNNKEL (reference sequence). The CDR3 protein is CASSQQVAVFGTQYF. The CDR3 coding sequence is TGTGCCAGCAGCCAACAAGTGGCGGTTTTTGGGACCCAGTACTTC.

The genes are TRBV21-1 and TRBJ2-7; the table's D gene call, TRBD2, was not cross checked with the DNA. TRBV21-1 is shown as a pseudogene. The CDR3 spans 16 residues. Here the CDR3 DNA reads TGTGCCAGCAGCAACTCCGGAGGGAACAGCTCCTACGAGCAGTACTTC. Translation gives CASSNSGGNSSYEQYF.

The chain joins TRBV6-5 to TRBJ2-2, with 7 bases fitting TRBD2. Per germline, CDR1 MNHEY and CDR2 SVGAGI. The CDR3 extends over 15 amino acids. The junction had 9 bases not matched to a gene; V was cut back by 5 bases and J by 6 bases. The CDR3 spells CASSPPGLSAGELFF. The CDR3 region has the DNA TGTGCCAGCAGTCCCCCGGGACTAAGCGCCGGGGAGCTGTTTTTT.

The J gene is TRBJ2-1, the V gene TRBV30, with D perhaps matching TRBD2 (6 bases). V lost 4 bases to trimming and J lost 3 bases, with 10 bases between them. The germline gives CDR1 GTSNPN, CDR2 SVGIG (reference sequence). The CDR3 consists of 13 residues. The CDR3 loop reads CAWNRGDYNEQFF. The CDR3 region has the DNA TGTGCCTGGAACCGCGGGGACTACAATGAGCAGTTCTTC.

This rearrangement joins TRBV11-1 to TRBJ2-7; D is perhaps TRBD1 (5 bases). The CDR3 length is 16 residues. Germline CDR1 reads SGHAT; CDR2 reads FQDESV (reference sequence). Trimming removed 5 bases from V and 6 bases from J, with 23 bases in between. As DNA, the CDR3 is TGTGCCAGCAGCCCGTACCCGACAGAGGTAAGGGGCGAGCAGTACTTC. This translates into CASSPYPTEVRGEQYF.

J is TRBJ2-7 and V is TRBV7-2, with D tentatively TRBD1 (5 bases). The V and J ends lost 1 base and 4 bases respectively, with 8 bases between them. The CDR3 runs to 13 residues. The V gene's germline CDR1 is SGHTA and CDR2 FQGNSA. CDR3 coding DNA: TGTGCCAGCAGCTTAGTTGGGGCGTACGAGCAGTACTTC. It encodes CASSLVGAYEQYF. The whole variable domain, filled in from reference TRBV7-2 and TRBJ2-7, reads GAGVSQSPSNKVTEKGKDVELRCDPISGHTALYWYRQSLGQGLEFLIYFQGNSAPDKSGLPSDRFSAERTGGSVSTLTIQRTQQEDSAVYLCASSLVGAYEQYFGPGTRLTVT.

This chain connects TRBV5-8 to TRBJ2-1, with 9 bases that match TRBD1. The CDR3 is 11 residues long. V gave up 7 bases and J gave up 15 bases; unmatched junction bases: 8. Germline V gene sequence: CDR1 SGHTS, CDR2 YDEGEE. The CDR3 loop reads CASDRDRAVFF. CDR3 bases: TGTGCCAGCGACCGGGACAGGGCGGTGTTCTTC.

This chain joins TRBV19 and TRBJ1-1, with 7 bases that match TRBD1. V trimming: 4 bases; J trimming: 5 bases; junction bases outside the gene matches: 7. This CDR3 contains 14 residues. Germline values: CDR1 LNHDA, CDR2 SQIVND (reference sequence). This CDR3 is CASSTWTGTTEAFF. The CDR3, as DNA: TGTGCCAGTAGTACTTGGACAGGTACTACTGAAGCTTTCTTT.

The chain employs TRBV15 and TRBJ1-4; D is unresolved. The CDR3 has 14 amino acids. The germline gives CDR1 LNHNV, CDR2 YYDKDF (reference sequence). Trimming took off 0 bases at V and 8 bases at J, with 10 bases between the two ends. The CDR3 here is CATSRDVTEEKLFF. The CDR3 bases are TGTGCCACCAGCAGAGATGTAACAGAAGAAAAACTGTTTTTT.

The CDR3 nucleotides are TGTGCCAGCAGCCAAGGAGCGGAGTACGAGCAGTACTTC. Translating it yields CASSQGAEYEQYF. V usage is TRBV3-1 (or the pseudogene TRBV3-2) and J usage is TRBJ2-7; TRBD2 might be the D (5 bases). The CDR3 runs to 13 residues. Germline V lookup: CDR1 LGHDT, CDR2 YNNKEL (reference sequence). V dropped 1 base and J dropped 4 bases, with 8 bases sitting between them.

V usage is TRBV6-5 and J usage is TRBJ1-5, with D perhaps matching TRBD1 (6 bases). The CDR3 contains 10 residues. Germline CDR1 and CDR2: MNHEY and SVGAGI. Trimming stripped 11 bases from V and 8 bases from J, with 10 bases between. DNA of the CDR3: TGTGCCGCAGGGGCTAAGCCCCAGCATTTT. Residues: CAAGAKPQHF.

The count of this clone is one. The chain joins TRBV4-3 to TRBJ2-2; 8 bases match TRBD1. The germline CDR1 and CDR2 sequences are LGHNA and YSLEER. CDR3 length equals 15 residues. J lost 4 bases, V lost 1 base, and 2 bases had no gene match. In nucleotides, the CDR3 is TGCGCCAGCAGCCAAGGGACAGGGTCCACCGGGGAGCTGTTTTTT. Encoded protein: CASSQGTGSTGELFF.

The chain uses TRBV4-3 and TRBJ1-6; a weak D match, TRBD1 (5 bases). With 4 bases removed from V and 8 bases from J, the gap between germline ends came to 12 bases. The CDR3 loop spans 14 amino acids. Germline CDR1 LGHNA, CDR2 YSLEER. This chain's CDR3 is CASSRGELDSPLHF. The CDR3 DNA is TGCGCCAGCAGCCGGGGGGAGCTCGATTCACCCCTCCACTTT.

This chain uses TRBV19 with TRBJ1-4, with D tentatively TRBD1 (5 bases). There are 13 residues in the CDR3. Looked up from germline, CDR1 is LNHDA and CDR2 is SQIVND (reference sequence). Trimming pared 6 bases from V and 0 bases from J, leaving 5 bases between. CDR3 loop: CASRTATNEKLFF. CDR3 coding DNA: TGTGCCAGTAGGACAGCAACTAATGAAAAACTGTTTTTT.

This chain uses TRBV7-2 with TRBJ2-7; D is perhaps TRBD2 (7 bases). The CDR3 length is 13 residues. Germline V gene lookup returns CDR1 SGHTA and CDR2 FQGNSA. Trimming took off 8 bases at V and 5 bases at J, with 16 bases between the two ends. Here the CDR3 DNA reads TGTGCCAGCGGCACTGGGGGGGCCGACGAGCAGTACTTC. Translating gives CASGTGGADEQYF.

This chain connects TRBV5-1 to TRBJ2-7; 10 bases match TRBD1. In germline, CDR1 is SGHRS, CDR2 YFSETQ. V was pared by 8 bases and J by 2 bases, with 4 bases of the junction left unmatched. CDR3 length equals 13 residues. CDR3 in amino acids: CASSGTGAYEQYF. The DNA of the CDR3 is TGCGCCAGTTCCGGGACAGGGGCCTACGAGCAGTACTTC.

The chain links TRBV30 to TRBJ2-2; TRBD2 matches 12 bases. The CDR3 is made up of 15 amino acids. Germline V lookup: CDR1 GTSNPN, CDR2 SVGIG (reference sequence). Trimming at V came to 4 bases and at J to 7 bases, leaving 7 bases not matched to a gene. The CDR3 region is CAWTNPGLAGGELFF. As DNA, the CDR3 is TGTGCCTGGACCAACCCGGGACTAGCGGGCGGGGAGCTGTTTTTT.

This chain joins TRBV3-1 (or the pseudogene TRBV3-2) and TRBJ2-5; tentative D call: TRBD1 (5 bases). Per the germline V gene, CDR1 is LGHDT and CDR2 is YNNKEL (reference sequence). V lost 5 bases, J lost 2 bases, and 9 bases lay in between. The CDR3 sequence is 13 residues long. Here the CDR3 reads CASSKTDQETQYF. The CDR3 DNA reads as TGTGCCAGCAGCAAGACAGATCAAGAGACCCAGTACTTC.